These 17 T cell receptor beta chains share one sample of origin, sequenced in a study of vaccination and CD4 T cells after COVID-19 (dated 2022 in TCRdb). Library preparation was by PCR. The instrument was an Illumina iSeq 100. DNA from cultured CD4+ T cells was subjected to TCR sequencing with the Oncomine TCR Beta short-read assay at the Johns Hopkins FTIC core. The public reads were reanalyzed by TCRdb: fastp trimming at Q25, MiXCR alignment, in-frame beta chains only. Rows matching on CDR3 protein sequence are summarized as one entry with the most common DNA and genes. The sample yields more than 9,000 distinct CDR3 sequences; approximately 60% were counted once. Roughly 30% of the sample is in the top ten clones. The intended sense of this specimen's treatment or condition label: approximately nine-day PBMC culture with coronavirus spike peptide pools or control peptides (ViraFEST assay). The antigens these receptors bind are not known.

Sequencing was carried out using CD4+ T cells from blood, cultured in vitro. Every receptor here comes from a human donor who had recovered from COVID-19.

The gene calls are TRBV2 and TRBJ1-5, with D possibly TRBD1 on 5 matching bases. Germline V lookup: CDR1 SNHLY, CDR2 FYNNEI. Trimming stripped 6 bases from V and 0 bases from J, with 9 bases between. CDR3 size: 14 residues. In DNA, the CDR3 is TGTGCCAGCAGCGCGACAGATAGCAATCAGCCCCAGCATTTT. Translation gives CASSATDSNQPQHF. The entire variable domain, with the rest obtained from reference TRBV2 and TRBJ1-5, is as follows: EPEVTQTPSHQVTQMGQEVILRCVPISNHLYFYWYRQILGQKVEFLVSFYNNEISEKSEIFDDQFSVERPDGSNFTLKIRSTKLEDSAMYFCASSATDSNQPQHFGDGTRLSIL.

The V and J genes are TRBV6-5 and TRBJ1-1; TRBD1 agrees at 8 bases. The CDR3 length is 15 residues. Unmatched junction bases numbered 4, after V lost 4 bases and J lost 0 bases. Germline V gene data show CDR1 as MNHEY and CDR2 as SVGAGI. The CDR3 DNA is TGTGCCAGCAGTTCAAGGACAGGGATGAACACTGAAGCTTTCTTT. It yields the protein CASSSRTGMNTEAFF.

This chain uses TRBV20-1 with TRBJ1-1; D gene uncertain. Trimming cost V 3 bases and J 3 bases, with 17 bases left between them. Germline lookup yields CDR1 DFQATT and CDR2 SNEGSKA (reference sequence). CDR3 length equals 15 residues. This CDR3 is CSASDIKGLDTEAFF. The CDR3 coding sequence is TGCAGTGCTAGTGACATTAAGGGCCTGGACACTGAAGCTTTCTTT.

J is TRBJ1-2 and V is TRBV11-2; D call uncertain. The CDR3 is made up of 14 amino acids. Trimming left V 3 bases short and J 2 bases short, with 10 bases between. CDR1 and CDR2 from the germline V gene are SGHAT and FQNNGV. CDR3 residues: CASSFRLQNYGYTF. DNA of the CDR3: TGTGCCAGCAGCTTTCGATTACAGAACTATGGCTACACCTTC.

The V call is TRBV7-2, the J call TRBJ2-1, with D uncertain. The CDR3 runs 12 residues. Germline V gene sequence: CDR1 SGHTA, CDR2 FQGNSA. Trimming shortened V by 10 bases and J by 12 bases, and 19 bases separated the two germline ends. As DNA, the CDR3 is TGTGCCATCTCACCTCTGGCTCTAGGGCAGTTCTTC. As protein: CAISPLALGQFF.

This clonotype was counted only a few times. V gene TRBV7-9 combines with J gene TRBJ2-3; no reliable D call. The CDR3 runs to 12 residues. Germline V gene data show CDR1 as SEHNR and CDR2 as FQNEAQ (reference sequence). Trimming removed 5 bases at V and 6 bases at J, with 9 bases between. The CDR3 loop is CASSQSSDTQYF. The CDR3 coding sequence is TGTGCCAGCAGCCAGTCCTCGGATACGCAGTATTTT.

The V gene is TRBV7-2, the J gene TRBJ2-1; D unresolved. CDR1 and CDR2 (germline): SGHTA, FQGNSA. Between the trimmed V and J ends, which lost 2 bases and 0 bases, there was a span of 2 bases. This CDR3 is 13 amino acids long. CDR3 coding DNA: TGTGCCAGCAGCTTATCCTCCTACAATGAGCAGTTCTTC. Its translation: CASSLSSYNEQFF.

This clonotype came up a few times. This chain uses TRBV6-2 or TRBV6-3 with TRBJ2-3, with 10 positions matching TRBD2. The V segment lost 5 bases and the J segment 4 bases; nucleotides outside the gene matches: 6. Germline V gene data show CDR1 as MNHEY and CDR2 as SVGEGT. CDR3 length: 15 residues. The CDR3 spells CASSPGTSDADTQYF. CDR3 nucleotides: TGTGCCAGCAGTCCCGGGACTAGCGATGCAGATACGCAGTATTTT.

V usage is TRBV19 and J usage is TRBJ2-6; 10 bases align to TRBD2. Germline-derived CDR1 and CDR2 are LNHDA and SQIVND (reference sequence). The CDR3 is 17 residues long. V shed 2 bases, J shed 4 bases, and the junction held 5 bases outside the gene matches. CDR3 region: CASSISGGAGGANVLTF. The CDR3 coding sequence is TGTGCCAGTAGTATAAGCGGGGGGGCGGGCGGGGCCAACGTCCTGACTTTC.

CDR3 residues: CSATHRYNEQFF. The CDR3, as DNA: TGCAGTGCTACTCACAGGTACAATGAGCAGTTCTTC. This chain joins TRBV20-1 and TRBJ2-1, with D possibly being TRBD1 (5 bases). This CDR3 spans 12 amino acids. With 4 bases removed from V and 4 bases from J, the gap between germline ends came to 8 bases. Germline loops: CDR1 DFQATT, CDR2 SNEGSKA (reference sequence).

The chain joins TRBV20-1 to TRBJ2-3; no firm D call. V lost 3 bases, J lost 4 bases, and 5 bases lay in between. Germline V CDR1 and CDR2: DFQATT, SNEGSKA (reference sequence). The CDR3 has 11 amino acids. CDR3 amino acids: CSARVADTQYF. CDR3 DNA sequence: TGCAGTGCTAGGGTTGCAGATACGCAGTATTTT.

This clonotype showed up just a few times. This sequence joins TRBV2 and TRBJ2-3, with TRBD1 identical over 8 bases. Trimming removed 6 bases from V and 0 bases from J; junction bases left unmatched: 5. Germline loops: CDR1 SNHLY, CDR2 FYNNEI. The CDR3 is 15 amino acids. The CDR3 spells CASSRQGSSTDTQYF. The CDR3 nucleotides are TGTGCCAGCAGCCGACAGGGGTCGAGCACAGATACGCAGTATTTT.

The rearrangement links TRBV20-1 to TRBJ2-4, with TRBD1 matching 8 bases. The CDR3 contains 14 residues. The V gene end was trimmed by 5 bases and the J gene end by 6 bases; junction bases not matched to a gene: 9. CDR1 is DFQATT and CDR2 is SNEGSKA in the germline V gene (reference sequence). The CDR3 nucleotides read TGCAGTGCTCTCACCAGGGGGCGCAGAAACATTCAGTACTTC. Amino acid sequence: CSALTRGRRNIQYF.

V usage is TRBV11-3 and J usage is TRBJ1-1; 7 nucleotides line up with TRBD1. V shed 8 bases, J shed 8 bases, and the junction held 11 bases outside the gene matches. In germline, CDR1 is SGHNT, CDR2 YENEEA. The CDR3 consists of 13 residues. The CDR3 sequence: CASLSTGTDEAFF. Written as DNA, the CDR3 is TGTGCCAGCCTCTCGACCGGGACAGACGAAGCTTTCTTT.

This chain joins TRBV2 and TRBJ1-6; perhaps TRBD1 as D (5 bases). V lost 7 bases and J 7 bases, leaving 11 bases between the germline ends. The CDR3 contains 13 residues. Germline V lookup: CDR1 SNHLY, CDR2 FYNNEI. CDR3 DNA: TGTGCCAGCATTTCAGGGAGGAATTCACCCCTCCACTTT. Translating it yields CASISGRNSPLHF. Drawing the rest from reference TRBV2 and TRBJ1-6, the complete variable domain is EPEVTQTPSHQVTQMGQEVILRCVPISNHLYFYWYRQILGQKVEFLVSFYNNEISEKSEIFDDQFSVERPDGSNFTLKIRSTKLEDSAMYFCASISGRNSPLHFGNGTRLTVT.

The V gene is TRBV29-1, the J gene TRBJ2-7, with TRBD1 matching 9 bases. The CDR3 sequence is 14 residues long. Germline CDR1 is SQVTM and CDR2 is ANQGSEA. The V gene end was trimmed by 4 bases and the J gene end by 2 bases; junction bases not matched to a gene: 6. The CDR3 loop is CSVGRDRVPYEQYF. The CDR3 coding sequence is TGCAGCGTTGGTCGGGACAGGGTGCCCTACGAGCAGTACTTC.

This clonotype showed up just a few times. The genes are TRBV28 and TRBJ1-1; D remains unclear. CDR1 and CDR2 (germline): MDHEN, SYDVKM. CDR3 length: 15 amino acids. With 6 bases removed from V and 1 base from J, the gap between germline ends came to 15 bases. The chain's CDR3 is CASSAAWRQNTEAFF. CDR3 coding DNA: TGTGCCAGCAGCGCCGCTTGGAGACAGAACACTGAAGCTTTCTTT.